At least ten counts were recorded for the clone carrying this T cell receptor beta chain. Its antigen remains unknown. This specimen belongs to a study of regulatory T cells in long-lasting Graves disease. Study at large: Patients met the persistent Graves' disease definition after over 5 years of antithyroid drugs with positive TSH receptor antibodies.

Specified time point: persistent/refractory GD, antithyroid drugs over 5 years with positive TRAb. RNA isolated from PBMCs was used to make the TCR library. The CDR3 consists of 13 residues. V was pared by 3 bases and J by 3 bases, with 12 bases between. Looked up from germline, CDR1 is DFQATT and CDR2 is SNEGSKA (reference sequence). Combining iRepertoire HTBI primers with Arm-PCR of CDR3 regions, the authors built TCR beta libraries. TCRdb fed the multiplex PCR reads into MiXCR, producing one record per CDR3 protein. The sample lists roughly 400,000 distinct CDR3 sequences, less than 25% occurring once. Overall study findings and caveats: Peripheral blood was the sole material, not thyroid tissue. New patients shared 966 public clonotypes, and persistent patients shared more, with a few thousand.

J is TRBJ2-7 and V is TRBV20-1, with unresolved D. Here the sequenced sample was peripheral blood mononuclear cells (PBMCs), taken when the disease was refractory, from a patient treated with antithyroid drugs. The receptor was isolated from a female donor with Graves disease. The CDR3 region has the DNA TGCAGTGCTAGTGGTGCGCATTACTACGAGCAGTACTTC. Translating gives CSASGAHYYEQYF.